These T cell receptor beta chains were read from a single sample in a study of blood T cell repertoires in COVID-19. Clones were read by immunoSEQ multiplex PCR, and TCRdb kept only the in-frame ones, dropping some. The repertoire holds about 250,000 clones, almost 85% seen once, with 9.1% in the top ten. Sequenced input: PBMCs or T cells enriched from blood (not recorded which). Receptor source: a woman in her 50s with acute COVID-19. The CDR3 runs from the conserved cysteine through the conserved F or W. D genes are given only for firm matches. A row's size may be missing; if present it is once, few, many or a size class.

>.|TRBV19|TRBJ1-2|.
CATRARGYTF
TGTGCAACTAGGGCCCGCGGCTACACCTTC
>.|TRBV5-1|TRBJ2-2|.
CASSWESTGELFF
TGCGCCAGCAGCTGGGAGAGCACCGGGGAGCTGTTTTTT
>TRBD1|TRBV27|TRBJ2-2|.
CASSDRQGSTGELFF
TGTGCCAGCAGTGACCGACAGGGAAGCACCGGGGAGCTGTTTTTT
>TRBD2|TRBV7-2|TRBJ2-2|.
CASSAGTSGSTGELFF
TGTGCCAGCAGCGCGGGGACTAGCGGTTCCACCGGGGAGCTGTTTTTT
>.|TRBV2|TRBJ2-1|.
CASSPGHREQFF
TGTGCCAGCAGCCCGGGACACCGTGAGCAGTTCTTC
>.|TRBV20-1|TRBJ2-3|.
CSALSEPSQYF
TGCAGTGCCCTCTCCGAGCCTAGTCAGTATTTT
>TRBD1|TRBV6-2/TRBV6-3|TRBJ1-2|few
CASSGTANYGYTF
TGTGCCAGCAGTGGGACAGCCAACTATGGCTACACCTTC
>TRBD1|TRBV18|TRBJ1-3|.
CASSPPGQGAAGNTIYF
TGTGCCAGCTCACCACCCGGACAGGGGGCAGCTGGAAACACCATATATTTT
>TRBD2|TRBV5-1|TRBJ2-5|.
CASSLETSGEETQYF
TGCGCCAGCAGCTTGGAGACTAGCGGGGAAGAGACCCAGTACTTC
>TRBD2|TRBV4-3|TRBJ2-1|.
CASSQGVPAGAPSYNEQFF
TGCGCCAGCAGCCAAGGGGTACCAGCGGGGGCTCCGTCCTACAATGAGCAGTTCTTC
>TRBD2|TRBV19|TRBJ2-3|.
CASSLRSGAPDTQYF
TGTGCCAGTAGCCTGAGGAGCGGGGCCCCAGATACGCAGTATTTT
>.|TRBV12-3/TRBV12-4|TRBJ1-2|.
CASSFPSYYGYTF
TGTGCCAGCAGTTTCCCCAGTTACTATGGCTACACCTTC
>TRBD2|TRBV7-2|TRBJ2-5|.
CASSSRGGAEQETQYF
TGTGCCAGCAGCTCGAGGGGAGGGGCCGAACAAGAGACCCAGTACTTC
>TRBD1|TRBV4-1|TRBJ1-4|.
CASSQGDRGEKLFF
TGCGCCAGCAGCCAAGGAGACAGGGGTGAAAAACTGTTTTTT
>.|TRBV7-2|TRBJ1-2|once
CASSLGRGWAGGNYGYTF
TGTGCCAGCAGCTTGGGACGCGGGTGGGCCGGGGGTAACTATGGCTACACCTTC
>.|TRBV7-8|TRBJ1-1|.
CASSLAEGTEAFF
TGTGCCAGCAGCTTAGCGGAGGGCACTGAAGCTTTCTTT
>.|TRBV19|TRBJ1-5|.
CASLAVDRGSNQPQHF
TGTGCCAGCCTCGCCGTTGACAGAGGAAGCAATCAGCCCCAGCATTTT
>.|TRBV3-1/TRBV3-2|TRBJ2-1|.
CASSQDAGRTQFF
TGTGCCAGCAGCCAAGATGCGGGTCGGACGCAGTTCTTC
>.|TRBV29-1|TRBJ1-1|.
CSVPSLGVPNTEAFF
TGCAGCGTCCCCAGCTTAGGGGTCCCAAACACTGAAGCTTTCTTT
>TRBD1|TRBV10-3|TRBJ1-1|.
CAIRTGSEAFF
TGTGCCATCAGGACAGGGTCTGAAGCTTTCTTT
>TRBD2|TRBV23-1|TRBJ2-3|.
CASASSLAGSTDTQYF
TGCGCCAGCGCCTCCTCCCTAGCGGGGAGCACAGATACGCAGTATTTT
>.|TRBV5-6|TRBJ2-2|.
CASSRGQLNTGELFF
TGTGCCAGCAGCCGGGGACAATTGAACACCGGGGAGCTGTTTTTT